A selection of T cell receptor beta chains follows, all from one sample in a study of CD8+CD57+ T cells in acquired aplastic anemia. TCRdb re-derived calls from the reads in MiXCR, one entry per CDR3 protein. The sample lists around 430,000 distinct CDR3 sequences, around 30% occurring once. The specimen was sorted CD4+, CD8+, or CD8+CD57+ T cells (not recorded which) from PBMCs. Receptors originate from a human donor with aplastic anemia. Each CDR3 is given with its conserved first and last residue. The D gene is left open where the match is weak. Some rows mark clone size as missing; the rest say once, few, many or name a class of expanded clone.

size	J	V	D	DNA	CDR3
NA	TRBJ2-1	TRBV10-3	NA	TGTGCCATCGGGGCCGGGGCTGAGCAGTTCTTC	CAIGAGAEQFF
NA	TRBJ2-5	TRBV20-1	TRBD1	TGCAGTGCAGGACAGGGGGCGGGATGGGAGACCCAGTACTTC	CSAGQGAGWETQYF
many	TRBJ2-5	TRBV7-2	NA	TGTGCCAGCAGCTTAATTCAGACCCAAGAGACCCAGTACTTC	CASSLIQTQETQYF
NA	TRBJ1-4	TRBV25-1	NA	TGTGCCAGCAGTGAAGCGGGCTTTCGGGAAAAACTGTTTTTT	CASSEAGFREKLFF
NA	TRBJ2-1	TRBV9	NA	TGTGCCAGCAGCGCCCCCGGACCTCCAGGGAATGAGCAGTTCTTC	CASSAPGPPGNEQFF
NA	TRBJ1-2	TRBV7-2	NA	TGTGCCAGCAGCTTAACCCCGAACTATGGCTACACCTTC	CASSLTPNYGYTF
many	TRBJ1-6	TRBV19	TRBD1	TGTGCCAGTAGTACCACGGGACAGGGGATAAATTCACCCCTCCACTTT	CASSTTGQGINSPLHF
NA	TRBJ2-6	TRBV2	NA	TGTGCCAGCCGCCAGGAGGCCTACGTCCTGACTTTC	CASRQEAYVLTF
NA	TRBJ1-2	TRBV19	TRBD1	TGTGCCAGCGCCCCGGGACAGGGGGCTGGTGGCTACACCTTC	CASAPGQGAGGYTF
NA	TRBJ1-4	TRBV7-2	TRBD1	TGTGCCAGCAGCATGTCTTCCGGGACAGGGCATGAAAAACTGTTTTTT	CASSMSSGTGHEKLFF
NA	TRBJ2-1	TRBV4-1	NA	TGCGCCAGCAGCCAAGATGGGCTTCTGCAGTTCTTC	CASSQDGLLQFF
NA	TRBJ1-5	TRBV11-2	TRBD1	TGTGCCAGCTCACCGGACAGGGGAGGTAGCAATCAGCCCCAGCATTTT	CASSPDRGGSNQPQHF
few	TRBJ1-2	TRBV25-1	NA	TGTGCCAGCAGCAGCGCCGTAGGCCGGAACTTATATGGCTACACCTTC	CASSSAVGRNLYGYTF
NA	TRBJ1-1	TRBV9	NA	TGTGCCAGCAGCGTAGGGGCAGGGGCGCGGGCCACTGAAGCTTTCTTT	CASSVGAGARATEAFF
many	TRBJ2-1	TRBV2	NA	TGTGCCAGCAGTGGCGACGGTAATGAGCAGTTCTTC	CASSGDGNEQFF
many	TRBJ2-3	TRBV29-1	TRBD2	TGCAGCGTGTCTCTGGCGGGAGGGCCTTTAGATACGCAGTATTTT	CSVSLAGGPLDTQYF
few	TRBJ1-5	TRBV18	NA	TGTGCCAGCTCTCTTCAGGGATATGGTCAGCCCCAGCATTTT	CASSLQGYGQPQHF
NA	TRBJ2-5	TRBV19	NA	TGTGCCAGTAGTACAATACACTTGGAGACCCAGTACTTC	CASSTIHLETQYF
NA	TRBJ1-1	TRBV9	NA	TGTGCCAGCAGCCAAGCGGGGGGCCAGCTGCACACTGAAGCTTTCTTT	CASSQAGGQLHTEAFF
NA	TRBJ2-5	TRBV7-9	NA	TGTGCCAGCAGCTTACTAGCGCAAGAGACCCAGTACTTC	CASSLLAQETQYF
many	TRBJ1-5	TRBV15	NA	TGTGCCACCAGCAGAGATTATAGTCCCCCTAATCAGCCCCAGCATTTT	CATSRDYSPPNQPQHF
NA	TRBJ2-3	TRBV9	NA	TGTGCCAGCAGCGCGGTGGGGGGCGGGAGCACAGATACGCAGTATTTT	CASSAVGGGSTDTQYF
NA	TRBJ2-3	TRBV7-2	TRBD2	TGTGCCAGCAGCCCGTTAGCGGGGGGGTCAGATACGCAGTATTTT	CASSPLAGGSDTQYF
many	TRBJ2-7	TRBV19	TRBD2	TGTGCCAGTAGTGCCCGGGGGGGGCCCTACGAGCAGTACTTC	CASSARGGPYEQYF
NA	TRBJ2-1	TRBV24-1	NA	TGTGCCACCAGTGATCCACAGGGCCCCTCACTCAATGAGCAGTTCTTC	CATSDPQGPSLNEQFF
NA	TRBJ2-7	TRBV6-2/TRBV6-3	NA	TGTGCCAGCAGTTACTCGGGGATAGGGAACGAGCAGTACTTC	CASSYSGIGNEQYF
NA	TRBJ1-3	TRBV5-1	NA	TGCGCCAGCAGCCCGCAGGGTGCCTCTGGAAACACCATATATTTT	CASSPQGASGNTIYF
few	TRBJ2-7	TRBV14	TRBD2	TGTGCCAGCAGCCAGGGGGGGGGAACCTACGAGCAGTACTTC	CASSQGGGTYEQYF
many	TRBJ2-7	TRBV7-8	NA	TGTGCCAGCAGCTTAGACTCCGAGGGGCAGTACTTC	CASSLDSEGQYF
NA	TRBJ2-1	TRBV28	TRBD2	TGTGCCAGCAGAGCTAGCGGTGGGACGAGCTCCTACAATGAGCAGTTCTTC	CASRASGGTSSYNEQFF
many	TRBJ1-1	TRBV29-1	NA	TGCAGCGTTGATGGGGCAGAGAACACTGAAGCTTTCTTT	CSVDGAENTEAFF
many	TRBJ1-6	TRBV2	TRBD1	TGTGCCAGCAGTGTAGACAGGGGGAGTAATAATTCACCCCTCCACTTT	CASSVDRGSNNSPLHF
few	TRBJ2-6	TRBV9	NA	TGTGCCAGCAGCCAAGAGTCGGGCTCTGGGGCCAACGTCCTGACTTTC	CASSQESGSGANVLTF
many	TRBJ2-5	TRBV2	NA	TGTGCCAGTCAGGGGATTTACGGATCGGAGACCCAGTACTTC	CASQGIYGSETQYF
NA	TRBJ1-6	TRBV10-3	NA	TGTGCCGCCGGGGGCAATTCACCCCTCCACTTT	CAAGGNSPLHF
few	TRBJ1-1	TRBV25-1	NA	TGTGCCAGCAGTTCGATGATACCCTCTGAAGCTTTCTTT	CASSSMIPSEAFF